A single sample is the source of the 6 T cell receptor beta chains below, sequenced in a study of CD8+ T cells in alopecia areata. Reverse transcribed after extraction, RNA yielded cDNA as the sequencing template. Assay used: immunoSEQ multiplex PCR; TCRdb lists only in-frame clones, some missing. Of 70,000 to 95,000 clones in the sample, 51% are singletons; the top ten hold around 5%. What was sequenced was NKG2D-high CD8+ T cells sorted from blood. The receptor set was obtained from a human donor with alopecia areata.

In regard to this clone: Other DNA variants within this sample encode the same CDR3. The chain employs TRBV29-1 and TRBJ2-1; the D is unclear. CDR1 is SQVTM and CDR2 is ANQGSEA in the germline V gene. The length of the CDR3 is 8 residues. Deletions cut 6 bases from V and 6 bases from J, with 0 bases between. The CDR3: CSVNEQFF. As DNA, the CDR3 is TGCAGCGTCAATGAGCAGTTCTTC.

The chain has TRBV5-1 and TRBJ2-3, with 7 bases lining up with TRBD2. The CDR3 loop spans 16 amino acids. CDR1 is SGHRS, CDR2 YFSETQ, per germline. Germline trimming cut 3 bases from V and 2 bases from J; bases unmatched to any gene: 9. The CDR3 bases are TGCGCCAGCAGCTATCCGCTAGCGGCTGACACAGATACGCAGTATTTT. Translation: CASSYPLAADTDTQYF.

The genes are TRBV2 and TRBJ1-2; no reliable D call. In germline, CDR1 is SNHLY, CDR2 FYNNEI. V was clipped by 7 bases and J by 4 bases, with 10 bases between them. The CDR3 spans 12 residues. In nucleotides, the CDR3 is TGTGCCAGCATGGGGAGTTTCTATGGCTACACCTTC. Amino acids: CASMGSFYGYTF. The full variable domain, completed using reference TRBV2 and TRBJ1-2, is EPEVTQTPSHQVTQMGQEVILRCVPISNHLYFYWYRQILGQKVEFLVSFYNNEISEKSEIFDDQFSVERPDGSNFTLKIRSTKLEDSAMYFCASMGSFYGYTFGSGTRLTVV.

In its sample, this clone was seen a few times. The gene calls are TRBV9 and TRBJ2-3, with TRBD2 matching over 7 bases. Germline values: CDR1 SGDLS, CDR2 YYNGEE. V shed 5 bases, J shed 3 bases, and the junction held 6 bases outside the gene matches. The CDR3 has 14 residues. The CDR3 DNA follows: TGTGCCAGCAGTTATGGACTAGGGACAGATACGCAGTATTTT. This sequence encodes CASSYGLGTDTQYF. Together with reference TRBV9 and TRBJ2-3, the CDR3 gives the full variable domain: DSGVTQTPKHLITATGQRVTLRCSPRSGDLSVYWYQQSLDQGLQFLIQYYNGEERAKGNILERFSAQQFPDLHSELNLSSLELGDSALYFCASSYGLGTDTQYFGPGTRLTVL.

This chain's CDR3 is CASSQGTVHQPQHF. The CDR3 region has the DNA TGCGCCAGCAGCCAAGGGACAGTCCATCAGCCCCAGCATTTT. The V call is TRBV4-1, the J call TRBJ1-5, with a possible D match to TRBD1 (6 bases). The CDR3 loop spans 14 amino acids. Germline CDR1 is MGHRA and CDR2 is YSYEKL. V was clipped by 1 base and J by 5 bases, with 9 bases between them.

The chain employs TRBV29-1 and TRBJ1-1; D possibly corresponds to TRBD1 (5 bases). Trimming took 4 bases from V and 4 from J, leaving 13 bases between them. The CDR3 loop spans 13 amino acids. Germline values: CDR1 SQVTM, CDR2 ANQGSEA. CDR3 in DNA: TGCAGCGTTGCGGGGGGGATCCTCACTGAAGCTTTCTTT. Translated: CSVAGGILTEAFF.